The T cell receptor beta chain under discussion was sequenced for a study of blood T cell repertoires in COVID-19. For the study at large: PBMCs, B-cell-depleted T cells, or T cells provided the cDNA or gDNA that made up the material.

This clone was seen a few times. Clones were sequenced by immunoSEQ multiplex PCR, and TCRdb holds only the in-frame ones, with some missing. The profile shows about 280,000 clones, 88% of them singletons. The CDR3 loop spans 14 amino acids. From germline, CDR1 is LGHDT and CDR2 YNNKEL (reference sequence). V shed 4 bases and J 5 bases; nucleotides not matched to a gene: 1. The receptor comes from a woman in her 30s with COVID-19, enrolled during active disease. V usage is TRBV3-1 (or the pseudogene TRBV3-2) and J usage is TRBJ1-6; 8 positions agree with TRBD1. The sequenced sample was peripheral blood. For the CDR3, the DNA is TGTGCCAGCAGCCCGACAGGGGATAATTCACCCCTCCACTTT. The encoded protein is CASSPTGDNSPLHF.